Listed below are T cell receptor beta chains from one sample, sequenced in a study of blood T cell repertoires in COVID-19. Clones were sequenced by immunoSEQ multiplex PCR, and TCRdb holds only the in-frame ones, with some missing. This sample has a few hundred thousand clones, with over 70% found just once. The specimen was peripheral blood. The receptors stem from a woman of 80 years or more with acute or convalescent COVID-19. Each CDR3 is given with its conserved first and last residue.

CDR3: CASSLGQGSTEAFF
J: TRBJ1-1
V: TRBV7-2

CDR3: CASSDSGQGVDTEAFF
J: TRBJ1-1
V: TRBV9

CDR3: CASSQEGRTDSGNTIYF
J: TRBJ1-3
V: TRBV3-1/TRBV3-2

CDR3: CASSSGTVNTEAFF
J: TRBJ1-1
V: TRBV19

CDR3: CASSLRGGTGELFF
J: TRBJ2-2
V: TRBV27

CDR3: CASTQVGDTQYF
J: TRBJ2-3
V: TRBV5-5

CDR3: CAISHGEYEQYF
J: TRBJ2-7
V: TRBV10-3

CDR3: CASSLGTPNNYGYTF
J: TRBJ1-2
V: TRBV5-1

CDR3: CASSPDTTPGNTIYF
J: TRBJ1-3
V: TRBV19

CDR3: CASRKSGEGFYEQYF
J: TRBJ2-7
V: TRBV13

CDR3: CASSLWGTDTDTQYF
J: TRBJ2-3
V: TRBV5-1

CDR3: CASSRWTSGGAGGKTQYF
J: TRBJ2-5
V: TRBV5-4

CDR3: CASSLNRDRGSGETQYF
J: TRBJ2-5
V: TRBV4-1

CDR3: CASSSAGRDQETQYF
J: TRBJ2-5
V: TRBV5-1

CDR3: CASSLVMTGSGYTF
J: TRBJ1-2
V: TRBV7-9

CDR3: CSGGDRLNTGELFF
J: TRBJ2-2
V: TRBV29-1

CDR3: CASSRQVSGTQYF
J: TRBJ2-5
V: TRBV19

CDR3: CASSVDLRGAGDTDTQYF
J: TRBJ2-3
V: TRBV9

CDR3: CASSLATGAGNQPQHF
J: TRBJ1-5
V: TRBV7-9

CDR3: CASSTTRDRLQPQHF
J: TRBJ1-5
V: TRBV27

CDR3: CASSFRGTDTQYF
J: TRBJ2-3
V: TRBV7-2

CDR3: CASSDSIGSYTEAFF
J: TRBJ1-1
V: TRBV6-4

CDR3: CASTPDRVGYTF
J: TRBJ1-2
V: TRBV12-3/TRBV12-4